This TCR beta chain was captured in a study of tumor-infiltrating lymphocytes in primary liver carcinoma. Across the whole study: The study reported T1-T3 N0M0 tumors spanning 4.2 to 10 cm. General study results and limits: Tumor-adjacent and tumor-blood pairs displayed less overlap than did pairs of tumor regions.

This clonotype was counted between two and nine times. Its antigen is still unknown. TCR beta cDNA was made from 400 to 500 ng total RNA with a constant-region primer. Amplification in three nested multiplex PCR rounds with slightly modified ARM-PCR gave rise to TCR beta libraries. With TRBV1-TRBV30 forward primers and a C-beta reverse primer, the first two PCR rounds were run for around 10 cycles each. TCRdb passed the multiplex PCR reads through MiXCR, listing each CDR3 protein once. This table has about 37,000 distinct CDR3 sequences, roughly 77% appearing once. Co-extracting RNA and DNA was done with roughly 17-32 mg of unsorted bulk tissue as input. By surgical resection, the patients were treated for their primary liver carcinoma. Germline V CDR1 and CDR2: SGHDN, FVKESK. The germline V and J ends were trimmed by 0 bases and 7 bases, with 10 bases remaining between them. This CDR3 spans 13 amino acids.

The clonotype comes from a middle-aged man with primary liver carcinoma and hepatitis B virus infection. The sequenced sample was tumor-adjacent normal liver tissue. The chain is built from TRBV14 and TRBJ2-7; no definite D call. This chain's CDR3 is CASSQDTMGEQYF. CDR3 coding DNA: TGTGCCAGCAGCCAAGATACAATGGGGGAGCAGTACTTC.